This TCR beta chain was identified during a study of CD8+CD57+ T cells in acquired aplastic anemia. Study conclusions and caveats: Fewer than 35 CD8+ CDR3 sequences occurred in both the patients and the controls.

The CDR3 runs 13 residues. V was clipped by 5 bases and J by 5 bases; unmatched bases: 3. This clonotype came up many times. As yet, its antigen is unknown. Genomic DNA constituted the template upon which TCR beta VDJ and CDR3 profiling was performed. Via MiXCR, TCRdb re-called the reads, giving one row per CDR3 protein. The sample yields roughly 170,000 distinct CDR3 sequences, roughly 63% seen once. The chain carries TRBV12-3 or TRBV12-4 and TRBJ1-5; 7 bases are shared with TRBD1. This clonotype was obtained from a human donor in good health. The sample consisted of sorted CD4+, CD8+, or CD8+CD57+ T cells (not recorded which) from PBMCs. For the CDR3, the DNA is TGTGCCAGCAGTCAGACAGGGTATCAGCCCCAGCATTTT. It is translated as CASSQTGYQPQHF.